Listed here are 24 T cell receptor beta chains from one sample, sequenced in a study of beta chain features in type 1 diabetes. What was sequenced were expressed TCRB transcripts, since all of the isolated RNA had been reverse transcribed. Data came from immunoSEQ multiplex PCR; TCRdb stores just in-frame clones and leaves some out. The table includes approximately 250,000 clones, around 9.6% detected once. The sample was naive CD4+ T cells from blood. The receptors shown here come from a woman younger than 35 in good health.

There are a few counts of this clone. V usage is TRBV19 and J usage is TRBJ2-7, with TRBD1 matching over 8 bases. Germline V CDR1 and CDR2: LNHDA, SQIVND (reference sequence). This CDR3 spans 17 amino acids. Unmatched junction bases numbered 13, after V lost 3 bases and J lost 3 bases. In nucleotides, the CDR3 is TGTGCCAGTAGTATTCGGATAGGACAGGGCTCGGGCTACGAGCAGTACTTC. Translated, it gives CASSIRIGQGSGYEQYF. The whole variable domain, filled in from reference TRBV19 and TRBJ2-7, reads DGGITQSPKYLFRKEGQNVTLSCEQNLNHDAMYWYRQDPGQGLRLIYYSQIVNDFQKGDIAEGYSVSREKKESFPLTVTSAQKNPTAFYLCASSIRIGQGSGYEQYFGPGTRLTVT.

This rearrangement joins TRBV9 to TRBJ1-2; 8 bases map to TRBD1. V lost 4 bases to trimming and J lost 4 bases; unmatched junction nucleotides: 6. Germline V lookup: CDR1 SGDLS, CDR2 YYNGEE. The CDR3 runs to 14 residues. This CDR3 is CASSPTGGGYGYTF. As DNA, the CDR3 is TGTGCCAGCAGCCCAACAGGGGGGGGCTATGGCTACACCTTC.

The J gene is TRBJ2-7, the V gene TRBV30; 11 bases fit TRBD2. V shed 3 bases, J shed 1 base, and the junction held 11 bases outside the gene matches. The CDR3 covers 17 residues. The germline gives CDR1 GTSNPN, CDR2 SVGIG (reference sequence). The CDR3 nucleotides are TGTGCCTGGAGCGACCGGGGACTAGCGGTGAAGTCCTACGAGCAGTACTTC. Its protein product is CAWSDRGLAVKSYEQYF.

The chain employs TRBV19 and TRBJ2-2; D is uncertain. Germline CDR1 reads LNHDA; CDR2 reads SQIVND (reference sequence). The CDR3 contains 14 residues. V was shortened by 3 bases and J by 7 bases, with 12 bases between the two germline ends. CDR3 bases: TGTGCCAGTAGTATGGTCTGGCATGGCGGGGAGCTGTTTTTT. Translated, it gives CASSMVWHGGELFF. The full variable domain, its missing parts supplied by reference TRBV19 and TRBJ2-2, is DGGITQSPKYLFRKEGQNVTLSCEQNLNHDAMYWYRQDPGQGLRLIYYSQIVNDFQKGDIAEGYSVSREKKESFPLTVTSAQKNPTAFYLCASSMVWHGGELFFGEGSRLTVL.

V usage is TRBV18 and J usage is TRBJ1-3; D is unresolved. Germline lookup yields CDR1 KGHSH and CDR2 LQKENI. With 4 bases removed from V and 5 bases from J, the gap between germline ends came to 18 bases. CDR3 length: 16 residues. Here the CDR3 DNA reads TGTGCCAGCTCACGGCAGCCACTAAACTTCAGAAACACCATATATTTT. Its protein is CASSRQPLNFRNTIYF.

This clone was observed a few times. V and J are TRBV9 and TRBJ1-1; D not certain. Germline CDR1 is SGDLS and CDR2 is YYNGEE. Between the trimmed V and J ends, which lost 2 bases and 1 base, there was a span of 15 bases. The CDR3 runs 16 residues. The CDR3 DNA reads TGTGCCAGCAGCGTTGCCCTTCGGGGAGCGAACACTGAAGCTTTCTTT. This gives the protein CASSVALRGANTEAFF. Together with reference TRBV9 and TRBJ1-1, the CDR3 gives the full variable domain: DSGVTQTPKHLITATGQRVTLRCSPRSGDLSVYWYQQSLDQGLQFLIQYYNGEERAKGNILERFSAQQFPDLHSELNLSSLELGDSALYFCASSVALRGANTEAFFGQGTRLTVV.

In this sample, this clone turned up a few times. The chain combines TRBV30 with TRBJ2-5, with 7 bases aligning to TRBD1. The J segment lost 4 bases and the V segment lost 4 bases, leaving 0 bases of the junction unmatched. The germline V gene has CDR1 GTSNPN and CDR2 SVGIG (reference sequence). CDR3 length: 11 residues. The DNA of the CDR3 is TGTGCCTGGACAGGGGGAGAGACCCAGTACTTC. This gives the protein CAWTGGETQYF.

The CDR3 coding sequence is TGCGCCAGCCCTGACAGGATCCAAGAGACCCAGTACTTC. It codes for CASPDRIQETQYF. The chain is built from TRBV5-1 and TRBJ2-5; TRBD1 is a possible D gene (6 bases). V was shortened by 7 bases and J by 1 base, with 11 bases between the two germline ends. CDR3 size: 13 residues. The germline gives CDR1 SGHRS, CDR2 YFSETQ.

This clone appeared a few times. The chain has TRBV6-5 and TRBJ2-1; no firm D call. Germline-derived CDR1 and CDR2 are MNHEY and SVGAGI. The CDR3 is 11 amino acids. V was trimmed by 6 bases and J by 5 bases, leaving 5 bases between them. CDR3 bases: TGTGCCAGCAGCCCAAACAATGAGCAGTTCTTC. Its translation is CASSPNNEQFF.

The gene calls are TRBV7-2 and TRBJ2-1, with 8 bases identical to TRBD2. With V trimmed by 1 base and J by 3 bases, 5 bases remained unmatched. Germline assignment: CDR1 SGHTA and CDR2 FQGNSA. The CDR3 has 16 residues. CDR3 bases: TGTGCCAGCAGCTTAGAAAGGACTAGCAGCTACAATGAGCAGTTCTTC. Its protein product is CASSLERTSSYNEQFF.

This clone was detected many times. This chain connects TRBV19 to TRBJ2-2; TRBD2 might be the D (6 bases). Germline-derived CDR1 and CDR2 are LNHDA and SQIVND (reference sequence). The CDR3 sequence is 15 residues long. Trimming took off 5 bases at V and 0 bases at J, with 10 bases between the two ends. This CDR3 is CASSQGLSNTGELFF. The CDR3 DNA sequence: TGTGCCAGTAGTCAGGGACTCTCGAACACCGGGGAGCTGTTTTTT.

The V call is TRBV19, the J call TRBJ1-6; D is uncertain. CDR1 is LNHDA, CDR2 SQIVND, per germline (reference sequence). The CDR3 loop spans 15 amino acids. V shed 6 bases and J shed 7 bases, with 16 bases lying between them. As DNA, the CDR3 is TGTGCCAGTAGGAAGGACGGAGGACCCAATTCACCCCTCCACTTT. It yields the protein CASRKDGGPNSPLHF.

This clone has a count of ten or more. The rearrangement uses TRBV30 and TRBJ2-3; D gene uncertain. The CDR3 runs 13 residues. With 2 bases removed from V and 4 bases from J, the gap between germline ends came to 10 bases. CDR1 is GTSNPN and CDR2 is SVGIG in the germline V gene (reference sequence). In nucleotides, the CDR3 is TGTGCCTGGAGTCTCGGGTCTCCAGATACGCAGTATTTT. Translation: CAWSLGSPDTQYF.

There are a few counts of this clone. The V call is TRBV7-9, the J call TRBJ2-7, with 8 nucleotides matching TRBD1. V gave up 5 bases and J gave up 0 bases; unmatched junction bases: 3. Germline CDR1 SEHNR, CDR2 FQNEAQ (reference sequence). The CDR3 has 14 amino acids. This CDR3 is CASSRTGSSYEQYF. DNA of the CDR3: TGTGCCAGCAGCCGGACAGGGAGCTCCTACGAGCAGTACTTC.

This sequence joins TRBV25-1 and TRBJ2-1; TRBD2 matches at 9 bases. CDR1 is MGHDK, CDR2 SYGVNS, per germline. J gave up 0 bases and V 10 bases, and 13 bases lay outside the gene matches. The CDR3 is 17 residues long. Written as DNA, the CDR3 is TGTGCCACCGAGTGGACAGCGGGAGGACCCTCCTACAATGAGCAGTTCTTC. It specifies CATEWTAGGPSYNEQFF.

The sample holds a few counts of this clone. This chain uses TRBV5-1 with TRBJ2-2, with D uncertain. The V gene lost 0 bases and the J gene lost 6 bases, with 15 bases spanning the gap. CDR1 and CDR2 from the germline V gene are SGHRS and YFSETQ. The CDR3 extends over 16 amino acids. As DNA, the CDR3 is TGCGCCAGCAGCTTGGGCCCCAGGCTCCCGTCCGGGGAGCTGTTTTTT. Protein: CASSLGPRLPSGELFF.

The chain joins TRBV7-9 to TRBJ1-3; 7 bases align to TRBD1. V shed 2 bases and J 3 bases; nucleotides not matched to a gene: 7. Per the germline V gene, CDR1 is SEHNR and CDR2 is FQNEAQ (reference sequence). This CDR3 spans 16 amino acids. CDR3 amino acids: CASSLHDRVNGNTIYF. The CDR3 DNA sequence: TGTGCCAGCAGCTTACACGACAGGGTGAATGGAAACACCATATATTTT.

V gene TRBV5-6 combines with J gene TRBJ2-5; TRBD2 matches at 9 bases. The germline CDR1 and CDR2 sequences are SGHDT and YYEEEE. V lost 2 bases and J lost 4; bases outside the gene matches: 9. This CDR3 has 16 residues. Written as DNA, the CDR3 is TGTGCCAGCAGCTTCGACGTGGCGGGAGGGGGAGAGACCCAGTACTTC. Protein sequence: CASSFDVAGGGETQYF.

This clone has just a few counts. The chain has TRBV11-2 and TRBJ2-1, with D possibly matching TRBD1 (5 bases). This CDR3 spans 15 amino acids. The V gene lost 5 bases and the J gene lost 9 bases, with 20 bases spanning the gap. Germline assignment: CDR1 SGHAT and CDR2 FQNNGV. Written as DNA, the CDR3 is TGTGCCAGCAGCCCAGGGCTAAATACGTGGAGTGAGCAGTTCTTC. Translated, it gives CASSPGLNTWSEQFF.

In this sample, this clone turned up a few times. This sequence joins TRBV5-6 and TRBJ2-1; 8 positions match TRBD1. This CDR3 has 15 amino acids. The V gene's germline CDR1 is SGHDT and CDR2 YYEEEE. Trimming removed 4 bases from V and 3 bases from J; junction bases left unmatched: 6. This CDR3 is CASSETGAFYNEQFF. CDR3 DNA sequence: TGTGCCAGCAGCGAGACAGGGGCCTTCTACAATGAGCAGTTCTTC. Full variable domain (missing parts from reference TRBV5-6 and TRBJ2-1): DAGVTQSPTHLIKTRGQQVTLRCSPKSGHDTVSWYQQALGQGPQFIFQYYEEEERQRGNFPDRFSGHQFPNYSSELNVNALLLGDSALYLCASSETGAFYNEQFFGPGTRLTVL.

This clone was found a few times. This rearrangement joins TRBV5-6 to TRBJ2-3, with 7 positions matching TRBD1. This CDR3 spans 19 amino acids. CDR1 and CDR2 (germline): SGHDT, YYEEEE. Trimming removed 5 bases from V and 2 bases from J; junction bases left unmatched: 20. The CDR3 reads CASSFGPTGRDSNTDTQYF. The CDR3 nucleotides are TGTGCCAGCAGTTTCGGCCCGACAGGGCGTGATTCAAACACAGATACGCAGTATTTT.

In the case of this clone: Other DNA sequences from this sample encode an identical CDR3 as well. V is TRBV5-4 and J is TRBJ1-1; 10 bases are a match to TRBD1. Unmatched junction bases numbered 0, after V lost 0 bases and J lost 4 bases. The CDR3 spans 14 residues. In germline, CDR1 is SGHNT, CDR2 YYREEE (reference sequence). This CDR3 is CASSLGDRGTEAFF. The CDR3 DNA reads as TGTGCCAGCAGCTTGGGGGACAGGGGCACTGAAGCTTTCTTT.

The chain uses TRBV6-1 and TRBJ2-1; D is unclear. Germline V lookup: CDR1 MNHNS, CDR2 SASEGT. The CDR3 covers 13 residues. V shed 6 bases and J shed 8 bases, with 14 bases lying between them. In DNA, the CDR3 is TGTGCCAGCAGAGCCCCTTCAATAGATGAGCAGTTCTTC. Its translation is CASRAPSIDEQFF.

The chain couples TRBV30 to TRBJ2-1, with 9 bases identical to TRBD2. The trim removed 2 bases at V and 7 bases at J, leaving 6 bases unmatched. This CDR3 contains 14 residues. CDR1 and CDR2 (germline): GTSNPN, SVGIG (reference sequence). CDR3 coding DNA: TGTGCCTGGAGTAGCGGGAGGAGGAGAAATGAGCAGTTCTTC. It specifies CAWSSGRRRNEQFF.